This T cell receptor beta chain derives from a study of T-cell memory formation after mild COVID-19. There are many counts of this clonotype. Its antigen is not known. One entry per CDR3 protein, called by TCRdb with MiXCR from the 5' RACE reads. Here the sample spans 450,000 or so distinct CDR3 sequences, around 27% being singletons. After removal of 8 bases from V and 3 bases from J, the junction contained 2 bases not matched to a gene. The germline V gene has CDR1 SNHLY and CDR2 FYNNEI. CDR3 size: 12 residues. Study-wide results and limits: Confirmation was lacking for SARS-CoV-2 specificity of second-wave clones that peaked on day 37. Day 15 to 85 contractors were CD4/CD8 balanced; later expanders leaned CD4+.

This rearrangement joins TRBV2 to TRBJ2-7; 9 nucleotides align to TRBD1. Source material: PBMCs or a T cell subset sorted from them (not recorded which). This TCR derives from an adult woman who had mild COVID-19 (a few samples of this study predate the infection). Cell type and time point are not known. DNA of the CDR3: TGTGCCAGCCGGGACAGGGTCTACGAGCAGTACTTC. Translated, it gives CASRDRVYEQYF.